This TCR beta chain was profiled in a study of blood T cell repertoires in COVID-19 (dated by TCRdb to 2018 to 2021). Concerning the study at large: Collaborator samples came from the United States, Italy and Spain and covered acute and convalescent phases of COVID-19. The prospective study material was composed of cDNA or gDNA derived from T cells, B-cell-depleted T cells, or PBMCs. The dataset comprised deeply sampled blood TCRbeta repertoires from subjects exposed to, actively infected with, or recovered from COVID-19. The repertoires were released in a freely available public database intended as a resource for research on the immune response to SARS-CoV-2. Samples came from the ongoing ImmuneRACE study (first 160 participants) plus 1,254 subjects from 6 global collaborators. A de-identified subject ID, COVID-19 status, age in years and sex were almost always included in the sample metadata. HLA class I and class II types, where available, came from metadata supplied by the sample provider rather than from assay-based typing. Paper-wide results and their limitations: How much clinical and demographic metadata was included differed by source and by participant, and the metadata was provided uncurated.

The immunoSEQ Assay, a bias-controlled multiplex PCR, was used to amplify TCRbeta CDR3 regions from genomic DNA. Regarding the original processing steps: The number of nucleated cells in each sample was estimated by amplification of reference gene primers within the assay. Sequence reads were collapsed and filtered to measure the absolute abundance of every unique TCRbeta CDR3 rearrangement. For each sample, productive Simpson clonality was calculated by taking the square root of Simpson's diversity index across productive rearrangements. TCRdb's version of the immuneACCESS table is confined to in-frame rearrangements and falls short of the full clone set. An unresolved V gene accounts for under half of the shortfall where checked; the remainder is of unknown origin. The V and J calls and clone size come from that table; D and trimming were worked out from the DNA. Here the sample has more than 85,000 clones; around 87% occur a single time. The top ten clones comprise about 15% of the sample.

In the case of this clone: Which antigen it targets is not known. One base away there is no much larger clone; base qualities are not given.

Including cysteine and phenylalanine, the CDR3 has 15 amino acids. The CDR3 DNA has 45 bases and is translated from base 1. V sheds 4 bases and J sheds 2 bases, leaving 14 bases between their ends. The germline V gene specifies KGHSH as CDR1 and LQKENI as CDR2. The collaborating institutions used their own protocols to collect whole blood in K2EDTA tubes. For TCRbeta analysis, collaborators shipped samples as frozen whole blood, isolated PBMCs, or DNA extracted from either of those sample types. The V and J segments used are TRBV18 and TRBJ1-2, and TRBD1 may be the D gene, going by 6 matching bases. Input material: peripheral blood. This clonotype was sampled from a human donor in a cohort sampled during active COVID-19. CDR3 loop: CASSLADRGNYGYTF. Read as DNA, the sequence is TGTGCCAGCTCACTCGCGGATAGGGGGAACTATGGCTACACCTTC. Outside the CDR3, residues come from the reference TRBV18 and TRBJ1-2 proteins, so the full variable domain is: NAGVMQNPRHLVRRRGQEARLRCSPMKGHSHVYWYRQLPEEGLKFMVYLQKENIIDESGMPKERFSAEFPKEGPSILRIQQVVRGDSAAYFCASSLADRGNYGYTFGSGTRLTVV.